The following is a TCR beta chain sequence with its context. Profiled with immunoSEQ multiplex PCR; TCRdb holds only in-frame clones, not every one. The data hold around 130,000 clones, with over 80% observed a single time. This entry comes from a study of blood T cell repertoires in COVID-19. Germline CDR1 reads SEHNR; CDR2 reads FQNEAQ (reference sequence). The V end was cut by 3 bases, the J end by 3 bases, with 12 bases between. The CDR3 has 15 residues. The V gene is TRBV7-9, the J gene TRBJ2-4; a possible D gene is TRBD2 (6 bases). Sequencing used peripheral blood. The clonotype comes from an older man with acute or convalescent COVID-19. CDR3 in DNA: TGTGCCAGCAGCTTGGATAGCGGTCGCAAAAACATTCAGTACTTC. It codes for CASSLDSGRKNIQYF.